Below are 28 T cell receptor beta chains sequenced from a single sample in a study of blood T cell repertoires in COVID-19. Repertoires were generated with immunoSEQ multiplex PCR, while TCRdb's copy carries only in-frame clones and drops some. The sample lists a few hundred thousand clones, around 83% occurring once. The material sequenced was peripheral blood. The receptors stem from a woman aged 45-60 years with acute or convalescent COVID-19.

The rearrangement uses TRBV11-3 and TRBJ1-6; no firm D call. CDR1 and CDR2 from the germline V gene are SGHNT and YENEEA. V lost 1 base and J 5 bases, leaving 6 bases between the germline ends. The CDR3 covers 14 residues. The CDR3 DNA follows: TGTGCCAGCAGCTTAGGACTGGATAATTCACCCCTCCACTTT. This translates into CASSLGLDNSPLHF.

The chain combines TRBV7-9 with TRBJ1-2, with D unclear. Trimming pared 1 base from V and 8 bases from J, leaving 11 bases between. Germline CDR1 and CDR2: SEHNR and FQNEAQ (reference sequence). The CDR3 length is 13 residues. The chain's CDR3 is CASSLDVEAGYTF. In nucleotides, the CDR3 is TGTGCCAGCAGCTTAGACGTCGAAGCCGGCTACACCTTC.

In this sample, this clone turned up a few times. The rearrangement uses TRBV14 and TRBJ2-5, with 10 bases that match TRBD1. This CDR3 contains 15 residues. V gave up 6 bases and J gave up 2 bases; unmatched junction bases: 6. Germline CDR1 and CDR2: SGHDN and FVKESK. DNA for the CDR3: TGTGCCAGCAGACCGACAGGGGGCCTACAAGAGACCCAGTACTTC. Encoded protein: CASRPTGGLQETQYF.

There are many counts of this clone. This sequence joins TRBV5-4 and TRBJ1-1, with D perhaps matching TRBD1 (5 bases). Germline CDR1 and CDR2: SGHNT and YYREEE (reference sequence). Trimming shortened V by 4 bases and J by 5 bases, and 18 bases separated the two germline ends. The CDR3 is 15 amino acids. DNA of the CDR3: TGTGCCAGCAGCCCGGGGGACCCTCGGGAGACTGAAGCTTTCTTT. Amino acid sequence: CASSPGDPRETEAFF. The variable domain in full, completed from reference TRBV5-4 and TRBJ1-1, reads ETGVTQSPTHLIKTRGQQVTLRCSSQSGHNTVSWYQQALGQGPQFIFQYYREEENGRGNFPPRFSGLQFPNYSSELNVNALELDDSALYLCASSPGDPRETEAFFGQGTRLTVV.

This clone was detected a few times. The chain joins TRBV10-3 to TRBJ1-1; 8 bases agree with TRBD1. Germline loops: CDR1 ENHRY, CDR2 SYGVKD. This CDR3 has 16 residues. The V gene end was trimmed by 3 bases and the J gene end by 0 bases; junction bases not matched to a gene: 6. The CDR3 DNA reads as TGTGCCATCAGTGAAGGACAGGGAGGGCTGAACACTGAAGCTTTCTTT. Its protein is CAISEGQGGLNTEAFF.

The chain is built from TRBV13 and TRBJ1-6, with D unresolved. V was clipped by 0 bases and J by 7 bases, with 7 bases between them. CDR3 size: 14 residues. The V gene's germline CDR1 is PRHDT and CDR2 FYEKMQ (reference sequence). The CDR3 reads CASSLGQENSPLHF. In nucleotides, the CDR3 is TGTGCCAGCAGCTTAGGCCAGGAAAATTCACCCCTCCACTTT.

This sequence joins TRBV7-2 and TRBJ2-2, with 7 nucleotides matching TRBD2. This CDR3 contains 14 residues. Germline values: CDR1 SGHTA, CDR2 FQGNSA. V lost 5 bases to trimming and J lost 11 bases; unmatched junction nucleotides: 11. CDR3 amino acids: CASSPGTTRGELFF. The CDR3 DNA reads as TGTGCCAGCAGCCCCGGGACTACCCGAGGAGAGCTGTTTTTT.

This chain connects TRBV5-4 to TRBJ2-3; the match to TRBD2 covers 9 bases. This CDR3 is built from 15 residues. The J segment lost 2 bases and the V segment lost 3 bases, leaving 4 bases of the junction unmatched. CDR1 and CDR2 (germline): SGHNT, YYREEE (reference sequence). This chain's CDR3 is CASSSLAGPTDTQYF. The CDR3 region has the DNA TGTGCCAGCAGCTCCCTAGCGGGGCCCACAGATACGCAGTATTTT. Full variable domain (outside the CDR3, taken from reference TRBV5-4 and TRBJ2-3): ETGVTQSPTHLIKTRGQQVTLRCSSQSGHNTVSWYQQALGQGPQFIFQYYREEENGRGNFPPRFSGLQFPNYSSELNVNALELDDSALYLCASSSLAGPTDTQYFGPGTRLTVL.

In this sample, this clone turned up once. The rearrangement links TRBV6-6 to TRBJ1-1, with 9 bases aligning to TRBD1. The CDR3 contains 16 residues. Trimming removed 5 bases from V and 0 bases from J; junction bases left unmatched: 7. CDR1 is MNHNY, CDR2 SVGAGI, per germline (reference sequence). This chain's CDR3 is CASSPGQGRMNTEAFF. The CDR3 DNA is TGTGCCAGCAGTCCGGGACAGGGCCGAATGAACACTGAAGCTTTCTTT.

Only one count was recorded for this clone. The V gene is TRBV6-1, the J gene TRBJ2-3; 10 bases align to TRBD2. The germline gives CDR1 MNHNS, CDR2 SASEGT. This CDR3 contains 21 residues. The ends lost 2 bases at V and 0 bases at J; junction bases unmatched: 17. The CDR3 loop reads CASSEWWASGGSSSSTDTQYF. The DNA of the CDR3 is TGTGCCAGCAGTGAATGGTGGGCTAGCGGGGGCTCATCGTCGAGCACAGATACGCAGTATTTT.

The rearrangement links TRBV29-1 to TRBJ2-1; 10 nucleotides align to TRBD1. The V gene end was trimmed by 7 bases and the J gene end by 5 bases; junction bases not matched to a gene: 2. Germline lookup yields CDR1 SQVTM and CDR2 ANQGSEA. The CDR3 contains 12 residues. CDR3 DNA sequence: TGCAGCGGGGACAGGGGAGACAATGAGCAGTTCTTC. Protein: CSGDRGDNEQFF.

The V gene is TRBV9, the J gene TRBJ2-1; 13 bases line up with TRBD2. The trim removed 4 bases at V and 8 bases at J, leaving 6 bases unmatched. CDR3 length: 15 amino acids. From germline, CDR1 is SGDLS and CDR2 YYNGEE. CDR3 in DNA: TGTGCCAGCAGCCTCCGGACTAGCGGGAGCGATGAGCAGTTCTTC. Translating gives CASSLRTSGSDEQFF.

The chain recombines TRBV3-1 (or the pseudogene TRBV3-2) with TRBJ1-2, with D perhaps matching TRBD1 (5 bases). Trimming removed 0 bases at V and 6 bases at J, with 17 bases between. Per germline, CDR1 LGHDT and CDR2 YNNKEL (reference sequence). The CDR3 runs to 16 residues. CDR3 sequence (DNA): TGTGCCAGCAGCCAAGATAAAAGTCGCAGGGATCATGGCTACACCTTC. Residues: CASSQDKSRRDHGYTF.

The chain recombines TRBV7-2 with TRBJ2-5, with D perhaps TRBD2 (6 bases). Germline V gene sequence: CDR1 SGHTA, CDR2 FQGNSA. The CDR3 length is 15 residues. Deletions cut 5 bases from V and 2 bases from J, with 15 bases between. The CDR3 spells CASSPSSGRQETQYF. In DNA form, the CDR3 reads TGTGCCAGCAGCCCAAGCTCAGGGAGGCAAGAGACCCAGTACTTC.

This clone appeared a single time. The chain's CDR3 is CASKRAGESSYEQYF. The CDR3 coding sequence is TGTGCCAGCAAACGAGCGGGAGAGAGCTCCTACGAGCAGTACTTC. The V call is TRBV13, the J call TRBJ2-7; 8 nucleotides agree with TRBD2. This CDR3 contains 15 residues. CDR1 and CDR2 (germline): PRHDT, FYEKMQ (reference sequence). Unmatched junction bases numbered 8, after V lost 7 bases and J lost 0 bases.

CDR3 DNA sequence: TGTGCCAGCAGTGACAGGGCGAGAAGGGGCTACAATGAGCAGTTCTTC. It is translated as CASSDRARRGYNEQFF. The chain combines TRBV6-1 with TRBJ2-1; maybe TRBD1 (5 bases). Per germline, CDR1 MNHNS and CDR2 SASEGT. CDR3 length: 16 amino acids. Trimming took 3 bases from V and 3 from J, leaving 15 bases between them.

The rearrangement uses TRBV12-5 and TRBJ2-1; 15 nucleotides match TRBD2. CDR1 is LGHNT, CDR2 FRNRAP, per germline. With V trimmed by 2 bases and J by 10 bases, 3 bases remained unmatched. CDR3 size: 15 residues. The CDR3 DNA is TGTGCTAGTGGTTTGTGGACTAGCGGGAGGGAGGAGCAGTTCTTC. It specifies CASGLWTSGREEQFF.

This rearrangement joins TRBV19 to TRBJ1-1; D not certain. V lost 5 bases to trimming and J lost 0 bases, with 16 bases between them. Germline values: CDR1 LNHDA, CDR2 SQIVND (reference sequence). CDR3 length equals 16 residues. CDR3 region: CASSYPAGRMNTEAFF. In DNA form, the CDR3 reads TGTGCCAGTAGTTACCCGGCCGGGAGGATGAACACTGAAGCTTTCTTT.

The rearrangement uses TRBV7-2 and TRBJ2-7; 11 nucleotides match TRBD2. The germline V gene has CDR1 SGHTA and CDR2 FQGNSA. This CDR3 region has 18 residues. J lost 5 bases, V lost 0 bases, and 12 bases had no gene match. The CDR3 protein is CASSLAGQGSSGRHEQYF. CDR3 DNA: TGTGCCAGCAGCTTAGCGGGACAGGGTTCTAGCGGGAGGCACGAGCAGTACTTC.

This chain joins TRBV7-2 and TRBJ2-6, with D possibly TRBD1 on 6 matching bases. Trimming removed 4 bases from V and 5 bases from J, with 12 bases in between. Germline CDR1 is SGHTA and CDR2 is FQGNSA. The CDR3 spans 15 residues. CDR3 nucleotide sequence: TGTGCCAGCAGCTCAGACAGGCTCAGGGCCAACGTCCTGACTTTC. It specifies CASSSDRLRANVLTF.

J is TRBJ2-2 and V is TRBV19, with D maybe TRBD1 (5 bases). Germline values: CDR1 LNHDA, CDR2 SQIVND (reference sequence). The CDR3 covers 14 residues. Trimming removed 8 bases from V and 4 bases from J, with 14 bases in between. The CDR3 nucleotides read TGTGCCAGTGGGAAACAGGATAGCACCGGGGAGCTGTTTTTT. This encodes CASGKQDSTGELFF.

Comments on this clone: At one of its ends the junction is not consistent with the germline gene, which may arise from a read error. CDR3 bases: TGTGCCTGGATTTTTTCAGGGGGATTGGGGCACCGGGGAGCTGTTTTT. It translates to CAWIFSGGLGHRGAVF. The V and J genes are TRBV30 and TRBJ2-2, with 7 bases identical to TRBD1. The CDR3 runs 16 residues. Germline values: CDR1 GTSNPN, CDR2 SVGIG (reference sequence).

In nucleotides, the CDR3 is TGTGCCAGCAGAACGGCAGGACAGAACCAAGAGACCCAGTACTTC. It yields the protein CASRTAGQNQETQYF. The V and J genes are TRBV6-5 and TRBJ2-5; possibly TRBD1 for D (6 bases). Trimming pared 6 bases from V and 0 bases from J, leaving 14 bases between. Germline V CDR1 and CDR2: MNHEY, SVGAGI. The CDR3 extends over 15 amino acids.

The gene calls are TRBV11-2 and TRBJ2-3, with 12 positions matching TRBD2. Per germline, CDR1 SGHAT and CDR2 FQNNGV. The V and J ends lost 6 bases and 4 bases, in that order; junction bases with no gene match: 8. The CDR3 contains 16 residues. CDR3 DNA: TGTGCCAGCAGACCTACTCTAGCGGGAGGGGCAGATACGCAGTATTTT. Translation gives CASRPTLAGGADTQYF.

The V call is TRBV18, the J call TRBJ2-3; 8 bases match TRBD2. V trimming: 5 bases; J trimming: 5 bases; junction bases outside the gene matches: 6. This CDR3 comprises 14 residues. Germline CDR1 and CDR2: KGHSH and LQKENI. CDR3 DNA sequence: TGTGCCAGCTCAACGGGACTAGAGTTAGATACGCAGTATTTT. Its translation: CASSTGLELDTQYF.

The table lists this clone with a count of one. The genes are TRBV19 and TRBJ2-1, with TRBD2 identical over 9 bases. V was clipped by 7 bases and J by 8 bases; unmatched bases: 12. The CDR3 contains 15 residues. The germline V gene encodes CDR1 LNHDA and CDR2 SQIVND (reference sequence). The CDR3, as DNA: TGTGCCAGTAATGAAGCGGGGGGCCCTTCCCATGAGCAGTTCTTC. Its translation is CASNEAGGPSHEQFF.

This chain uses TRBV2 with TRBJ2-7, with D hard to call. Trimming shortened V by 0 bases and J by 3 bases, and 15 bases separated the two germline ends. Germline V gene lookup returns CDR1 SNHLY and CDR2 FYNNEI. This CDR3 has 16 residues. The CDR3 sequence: CASSEAVGRLLYEQYF. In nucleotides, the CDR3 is TGTGCCAGCAGTGAAGCGGTAGGCAGACTCCTCTACGAGCAGTACTTC.

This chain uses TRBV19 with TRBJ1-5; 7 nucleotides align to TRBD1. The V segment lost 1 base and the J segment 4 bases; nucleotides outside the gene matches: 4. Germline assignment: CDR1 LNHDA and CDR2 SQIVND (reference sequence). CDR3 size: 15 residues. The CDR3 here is CASSIGTGKNQPQHF. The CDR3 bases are TGTGCCAGTAGTATAGGGACAGGTAAAAATCAGCCCCAGCATTTT.